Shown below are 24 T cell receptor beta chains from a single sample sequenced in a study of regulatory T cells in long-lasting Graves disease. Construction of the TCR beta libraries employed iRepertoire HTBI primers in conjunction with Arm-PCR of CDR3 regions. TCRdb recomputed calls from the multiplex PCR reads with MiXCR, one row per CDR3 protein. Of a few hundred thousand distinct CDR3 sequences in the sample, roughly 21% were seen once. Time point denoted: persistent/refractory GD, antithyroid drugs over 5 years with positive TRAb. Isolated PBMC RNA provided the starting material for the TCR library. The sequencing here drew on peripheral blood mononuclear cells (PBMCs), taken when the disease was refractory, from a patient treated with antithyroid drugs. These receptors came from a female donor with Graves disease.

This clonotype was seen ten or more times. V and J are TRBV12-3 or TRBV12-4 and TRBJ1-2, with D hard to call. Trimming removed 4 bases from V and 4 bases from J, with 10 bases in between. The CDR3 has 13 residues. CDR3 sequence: CASSSAAAYGYTF. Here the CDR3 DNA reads TGTGCCAGCAGTTCGGCCGCTGCCTATGGCTACACCTTC.

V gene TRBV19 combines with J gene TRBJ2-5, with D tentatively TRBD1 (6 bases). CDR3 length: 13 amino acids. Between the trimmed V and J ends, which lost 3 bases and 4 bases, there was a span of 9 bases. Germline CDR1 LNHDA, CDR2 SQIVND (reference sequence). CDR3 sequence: CASSMIGGETQYF. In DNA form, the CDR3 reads TGTGCCAGTAGTATGATAGGGGGAGAGACCCAGTACTTC.

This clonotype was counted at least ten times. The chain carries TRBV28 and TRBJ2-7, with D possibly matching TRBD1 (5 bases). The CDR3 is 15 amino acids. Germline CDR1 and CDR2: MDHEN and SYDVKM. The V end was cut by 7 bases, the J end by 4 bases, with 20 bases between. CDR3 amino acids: CASISQGAHQYEQYF. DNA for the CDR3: TGTGCCAGCATCTCTCAGGGCGCACATCAATACGAGCAGTACTTC.

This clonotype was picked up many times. The CDR3 sequence: CASSLARLGQGSNQPQHF. The CDR3 DNA reads as TGTGCCAGCAGCTTGGCTCGCCTCGGACAGGGTAGCAATCAGCCCCAGCATTTT. The rearrangement joins TRBV7-8 to TRBJ1-5; 8 bases map to TRBD1. This CDR3 is 18 amino acids long. From germline, CDR1 is SGHVS and CDR2 FQNEAQ. The trim removed 3 bases at V and 0 bases at J, leaving 10 bases unmatched.

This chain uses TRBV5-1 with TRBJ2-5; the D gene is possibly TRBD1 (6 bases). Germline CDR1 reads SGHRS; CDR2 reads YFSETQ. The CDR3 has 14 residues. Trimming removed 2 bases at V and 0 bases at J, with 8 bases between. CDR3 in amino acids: CASSFSGDQETQYF. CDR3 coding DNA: TGCGCCAGCAGCTTTTCAGGGGACCAAGAGACCCAGTACTTC.

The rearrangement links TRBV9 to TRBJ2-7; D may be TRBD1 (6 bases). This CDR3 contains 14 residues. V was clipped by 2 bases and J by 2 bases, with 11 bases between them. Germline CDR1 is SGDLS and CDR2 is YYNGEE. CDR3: CASSVDGDTYEQYF. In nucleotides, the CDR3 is TGTGCCAGCAGCGTCGATGGGGACACCTACGAGCAGTACTTC.

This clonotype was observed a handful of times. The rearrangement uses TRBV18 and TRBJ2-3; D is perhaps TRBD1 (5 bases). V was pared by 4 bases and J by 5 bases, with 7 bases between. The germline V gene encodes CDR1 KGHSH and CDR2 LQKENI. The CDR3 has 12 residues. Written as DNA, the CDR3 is TGTGCCAGCTCACTAGGGGTAGATACGCAGTATTTT. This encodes CASSLGVDTQYF.

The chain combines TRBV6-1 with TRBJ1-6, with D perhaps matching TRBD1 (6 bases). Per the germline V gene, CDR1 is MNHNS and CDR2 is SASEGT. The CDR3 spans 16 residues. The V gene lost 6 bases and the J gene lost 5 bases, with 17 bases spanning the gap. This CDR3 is CASSLLSTGDNSPLHF. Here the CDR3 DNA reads TGTGCCAGCAGCTTACTTTCGACAGGAGATAATTCACCCCTCCACTTT.

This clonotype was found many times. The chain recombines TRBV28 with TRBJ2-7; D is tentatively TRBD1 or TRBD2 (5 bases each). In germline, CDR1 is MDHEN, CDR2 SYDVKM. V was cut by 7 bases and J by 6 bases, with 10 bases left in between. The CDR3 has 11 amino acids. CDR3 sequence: CASNRGVEQYF. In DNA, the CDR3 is TGTGCCAGCAATCGAGGGGTCGAGCAGTACTTC.

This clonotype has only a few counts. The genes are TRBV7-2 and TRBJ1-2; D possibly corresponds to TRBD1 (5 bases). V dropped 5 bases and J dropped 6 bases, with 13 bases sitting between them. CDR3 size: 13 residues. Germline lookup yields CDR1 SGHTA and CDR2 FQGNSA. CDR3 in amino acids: CASSPSTENGYTF. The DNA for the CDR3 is TGTGCCAGCAGCCCCTCGACAGAAAATGGCTACACCTTC.

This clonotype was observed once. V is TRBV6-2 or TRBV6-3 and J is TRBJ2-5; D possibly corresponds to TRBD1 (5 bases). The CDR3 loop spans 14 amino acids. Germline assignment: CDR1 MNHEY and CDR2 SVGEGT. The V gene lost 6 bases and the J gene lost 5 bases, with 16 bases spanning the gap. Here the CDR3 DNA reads TGTGCCAGCAGCGACGCTTGGGGCGCGGAGACCCAGTACTTC. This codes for CASSDAWGAETQYF.

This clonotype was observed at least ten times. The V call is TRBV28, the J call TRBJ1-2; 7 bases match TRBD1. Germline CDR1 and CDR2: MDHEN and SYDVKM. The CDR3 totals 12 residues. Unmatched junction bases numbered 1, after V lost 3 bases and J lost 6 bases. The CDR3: CASSFGTDGYTF. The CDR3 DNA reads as TGTGCCAGCAGTTTCGGGACAGATGGCTACACCTTC.

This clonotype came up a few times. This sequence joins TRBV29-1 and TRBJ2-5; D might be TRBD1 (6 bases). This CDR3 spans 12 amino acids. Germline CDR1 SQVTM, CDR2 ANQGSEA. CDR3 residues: CRAGTPQETQYF. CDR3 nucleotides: TGCAGAGCCGGGACACCCCAAGAGACCCAGTACTTC.

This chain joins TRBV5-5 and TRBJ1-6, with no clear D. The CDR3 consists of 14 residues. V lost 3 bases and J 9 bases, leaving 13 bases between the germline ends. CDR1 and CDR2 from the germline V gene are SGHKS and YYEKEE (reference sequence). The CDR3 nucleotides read TGTGCCAGCAGCTCTTTTGATAGTAGTTCACCCCTCCACTTT. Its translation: CASSSFDSSSPLHF.

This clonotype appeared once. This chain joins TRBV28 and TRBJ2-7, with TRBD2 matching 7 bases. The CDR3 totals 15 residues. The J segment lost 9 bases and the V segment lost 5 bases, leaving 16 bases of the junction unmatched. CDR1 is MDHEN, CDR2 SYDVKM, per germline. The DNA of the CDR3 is TGTGCCAGCAGTACCCACAGCCCGTCGGGAGGTGTGCAGTACTTC. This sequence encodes CASSTHSPSGGVQYF.

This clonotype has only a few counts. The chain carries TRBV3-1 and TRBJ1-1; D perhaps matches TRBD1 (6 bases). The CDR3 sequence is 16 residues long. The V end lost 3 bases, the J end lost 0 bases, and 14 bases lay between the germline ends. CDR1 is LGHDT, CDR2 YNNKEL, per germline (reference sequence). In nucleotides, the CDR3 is TGTGCCAGCAGCCAGCCCTCGGACAGATTGAACACTGAAGCTTTCTTT. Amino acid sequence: CASSQPSDRLNTEAFF. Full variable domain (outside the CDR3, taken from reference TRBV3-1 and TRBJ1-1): DTAVSQTPKYLVTQMGNDKSIKCEQNLGHDTMYWYKQDSKKFLKIMFSYNNKELIINETVPNRFSPKSPDKAHLNLHINSLELGDSAVYFCASSQPSDRLNTEAFFGQGTRLTVV.

The CDR3 sequence is CASSPSQGTHTGELFF. The CDR3 coding sequence is TGTGCCAGCAGCCCTTCTCAGGGCACCCACACCGGGGAGCTGTTTTTT. This chain uses TRBV7-9 with TRBJ2-2, with D perhaps TRBD1 (5 bases). V was shortened by 5 bases and J by 3 bases, with 16 bases between the two germline ends. This CDR3 comprises 16 residues. Looked up from germline, CDR1 is SEHNR and CDR2 is FQNEAQ (reference sequence). Full variable domain (remainder filled in from reference TRBV7-9 and TRBJ2-2): DTGVSQNPRHKITKRGQNVTFRCDPISEHNRLYWYRQTLGQGPEFLTYFQNEAQLEKSRLLSDRFSAERPKGSFSTLEIQRTEQGDSAMYLCASSPSQGTHTGELFFGEGSRLTVL.

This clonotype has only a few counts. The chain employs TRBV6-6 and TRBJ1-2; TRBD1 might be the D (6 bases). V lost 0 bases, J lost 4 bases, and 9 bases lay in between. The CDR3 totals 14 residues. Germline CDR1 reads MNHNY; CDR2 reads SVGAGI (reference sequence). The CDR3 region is CASSYSGGLYGYTF. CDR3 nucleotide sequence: TGTGCCAGCAGTTACTCGGGGGGCCTCTATGGCTACACCTTC.

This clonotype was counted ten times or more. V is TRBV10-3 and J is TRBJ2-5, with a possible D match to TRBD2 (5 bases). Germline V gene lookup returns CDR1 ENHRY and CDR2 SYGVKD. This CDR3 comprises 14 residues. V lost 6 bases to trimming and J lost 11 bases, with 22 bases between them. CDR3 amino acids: CAISPSAPSGLQYF. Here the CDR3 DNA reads TGTGCCATCAGCCCTTCGGCCCCCTCAGGACTTCAGTACTTC.

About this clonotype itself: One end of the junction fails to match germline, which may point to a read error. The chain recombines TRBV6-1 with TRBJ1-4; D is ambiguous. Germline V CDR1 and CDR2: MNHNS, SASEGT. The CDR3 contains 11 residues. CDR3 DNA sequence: TGTGCCAGCAGAGAAGGCGAAAAACTGTTTTTT. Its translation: CASREGEKLFF.

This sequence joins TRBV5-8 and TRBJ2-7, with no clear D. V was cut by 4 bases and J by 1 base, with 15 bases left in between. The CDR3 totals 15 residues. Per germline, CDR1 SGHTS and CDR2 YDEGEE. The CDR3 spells CASSISWVGSYEQYF. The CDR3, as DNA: TGTGCCAGCAGCATTTCCTGGGTAGGGTCCTACGAGCAGTACTTC.

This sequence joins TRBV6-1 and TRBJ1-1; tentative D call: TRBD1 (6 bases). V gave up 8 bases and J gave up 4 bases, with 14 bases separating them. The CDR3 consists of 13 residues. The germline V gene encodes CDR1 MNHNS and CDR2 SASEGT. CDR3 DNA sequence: TGTGCCAGCCTCTTGACAGGAGGCACTGAAGCTTTCTTT. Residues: CASLLTGGTEAFF.

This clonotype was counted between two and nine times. The CDR3 reads CASSLWGNYTGELFF. In nucleotides, the CDR3 is TGTGCCAGCAGTTTATGGGGTAATTACACCGGGGAGCTGTTTTTT. The rearrangement uses TRBV28 and TRBJ2-2; no firm D call. Germline V CDR1 and CDR2: MDHEN, SYDVKM. CDR3 length: 15 amino acids. V was cut by 0 bases and J by 3 bases, with 8 bases left in between.

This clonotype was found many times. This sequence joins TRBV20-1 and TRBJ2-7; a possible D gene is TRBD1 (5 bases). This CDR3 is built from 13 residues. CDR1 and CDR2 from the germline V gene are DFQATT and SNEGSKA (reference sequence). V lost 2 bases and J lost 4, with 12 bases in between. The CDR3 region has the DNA TGCAGTGCTAGATGGGGCCCCAGGTACGAGCAGTACTTC. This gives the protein CSARWGPRYEQYF.